The 30 T cell receptor beta chains listed next were all sequenced from one sample in a study of T cell responses to AZD1222 COVID-19 vaccine (dated by TCRdb to the early 2020s). The library was produced with the immunoSEQ multiplex PCR assay. TCRdb's version of the immuneACCESS table is confined to in-frame rearrangements and falls short of the full clone set. An unresolved V gene accounts for under half of the shortfall where checked; the remainder is of unknown origin. Present in this sample are 120,000 to 150,000 clones, about nine tenths of which were seen just once. The ten largest clonotypes hold over 13% of the sample. Taken with the paper, the label for time point translates to: baseline before first vaccination. This specimen consisted of peripheral blood, obtained on day 0 of AZD1222 vaccination. The source is an adult in good health.

This rearrangement joins TRBV19 to TRBJ1-4; D uncertain. V lost 9 bases and J lost 5, with 13 bases in between. The germline V gene encodes CDR1 LNHDA and CDR2 SQIVND (reference sequence). This CDR3 is built from 13 residues. CDR3 in DNA: TGTGCCAGCTCTCTACGGGCGAATGAAAAACTGTTTTTT. It translates to CASSLRANEKLFF.

CDR3 sequence: CSVVAGEKNYGYTF. The CDR3, as DNA: TGCAGCGTTGTAGCAGGGGAGAAAAACTATGGCTACACCTTC. The chain combines TRBV29-1 with TRBJ1-2; D might be TRBD1 (6 bases). Germline-derived CDR1 and CDR2 are SQVTM and ANQGSEA. V dropped 4 bases and J dropped 2 bases, with 14 bases sitting between them. The CDR3 length is 14 residues.

This sequence joins TRBV9 and TRBJ1-1; no reliable D call. This CDR3 has 14 residues. Germline loops: CDR1 SGDLS, CDR2 YYNGEE. The V end was cut by 0 bases, the J end by 1 base, with 7 bases between. CDR3 DNA: TGTGCCAGCAGCGTAGGCCAGGCGAACACTGAAGCTTTCTTT. Translating gives CASSVGQANTEAFF.

This rearrangement joins TRBV5-1 to TRBJ2-6; D not certain. CDR1 is SGHRS, CDR2 YFSETQ, per germline. With 0 bases removed from V and 2 bases from J, the gap between germline ends came to 9 bases. The CDR3 covers 16 residues. The DNA of the CDR3 is TGCGCCAGCAGCTTGGCCCCCCTTACTGGGGCCAACGTCCTGACTTTC. Protein product: CASSLAPLTGANVLTF.

The chain uses TRBV11-2 and TRBJ2-7; D remains ambiguous. The CDR3 is 12 residues long. V was trimmed by 1 base and J by 6 bases, leaving 7 bases between them. The germline gives CDR1 SGHAT, CDR2 FQNNGV. This CDR3 is CASSLGGSEQYF. In nucleotides, the CDR3 is TGTGCCAGCAGCTTAGGTGGAAGCGAGCAGTACTTC.

This chain links TRBV10-3 with TRBJ1-2; no firm D call. V was trimmed by 6 bases and J by 0 bases, leaving 8 bases between them. This CDR3 is 13 amino acids long. Germline values: CDR1 ENHRY, CDR2 SYGVKD. In DNA form, the CDR3 reads TGTGCCATCAGAGTCCCAGCTAACTATGGCTACACCTTC. Its translation: CAIRVPANYGYTF.

The chain links TRBV18 to TRBJ1-4, with D perhaps matching TRBD1 (6 bases). This CDR3 spans 14 amino acids. Trimming pared 5 bases from V and 5 bases from J, leaving 12 bases between. The germline V gene has CDR1 KGHSH and CDR2 LQKENI. CDR3 region: CASSNGQKNEKLFF. CDR3 nucleotide sequence: TGTGCCAGCTCAAACGGACAGAAGAATGAAAAACTGTTTTTT.

The chain joins TRBV12-5 to TRBJ2-7; either TRBD1 or TRBD2 may fit D (5 bases each). Germline assignment: CDR1 LGHNT and CDR2 FRNRAP. CDR3 length: 15 residues. V dropped 1 base and J dropped 3 bases, with 13 bases sitting between them. CDR3 DNA: TGTGCTAGTGGTTTGGCCCCCGGGACGGTCTACGAGCAGTACTTC. This gives the protein CASGLAPGTVYEQYF.

The CDR3 loop is CASSLGTDNEQFF. The DNA of the CDR3 is TGTGCCAGCAGCTTAGGCACAGACAATGAGCAGTTCTTC. The rearrangement joins TRBV7-9 to TRBJ2-1; no definite D call. Trimming pared 1 base from V and 5 bases from J, leaving 6 bases between. The CDR3 loop spans 13 amino acids. Germline V gene lookup returns CDR1 SEHNR and CDR2 FQNEAQ (reference sequence). The full variable domain, rest sourced from reference TRBV7-9 and TRBJ2-1, is DTGVSQNPRHKITKRGQNVTFRCDPISEHNRLYWYRQTLGQGPEFLTYFQNEAQLEKSRLLSDRFSAERPKGSFSTLEIQRTEQGDSAMYLCASSLGTDNEQFFGPGTRLTVL.

The rearrangement joins TRBV7-3 to TRBJ2-1; 9 bases match TRBD1. The V and J ends lost 4 bases and 5 bases, in that order; junction bases with no gene match: 9. The length of the CDR3 is 16 residues. Germline CDR1 SGHTA, CDR2 FQGTGA. Written as DNA, the CDR3 is TGTGCCAGCAGCTCGTACTCCGGGACAGGGCACAATGAGCAGTTCTTC. Translation: CASSSYSGTGHNEQFF.

The rearrangement links TRBV6-5 to TRBJ1-1; 7 nucleotides align to TRBD1. V trimming: 2 bases; J trimming: 3 bases; junction bases outside the gene matches: 3. The V gene's germline CDR1 is MNHEY and CDR2 SVGAGI. The CDR3 contains 14 residues. This CDR3 reads CASSYGDRYTEAFF. CDR3 nucleotides: TGTGCCAGCAGTTACGGGGACAGATACACTGAAGCTTTCTTT.

The gene calls are TRBV30 and TRBJ1-4; D uncertain. This CDR3 has 11 residues. V lost 3 bases and J 7 bases, leaving 6 bases between the germline ends. The germline CDR1 and CDR2 sequences are GTSNPN and SVGIG (reference sequence). This CDR3 is CAWRGSEKLFF. The CDR3 bases are TGTGCCTGGAGGGGAAGTGAAAAACTGTTTTTT.

This clone was seen only a few times. This chain joins TRBV6-4 and TRBJ2-2, with D maybe TRBD1 (5 bases). Germline V gene sequence: CDR1 MRHNA, CDR2 SNTAGT. With 4 bases removed from V and 2 bases from J, the gap between germline ends came to 14 bases. This CDR3 is 16 amino acids long. DNA of the CDR3: TGTGCCAGCAGTGTAAGCCCGACAGCTAACACCGGGGAGCTGTTTTTT. Amino acids: CASSVSPTANTGELFF.

This sequence joins TRBV9 and TRBJ1-1, with D possibly TRBD1 on 5 matching bases. The CDR3 covers 16 residues. Germline-derived CDR1 and CDR2 are SGDLS and YYNGEE. V was shortened by 4 bases and J by 0 bases, with 16 bases between the two germline ends. The CDR3 nucleotides are TGTGCCAGCAGCCGACGGGGGGTATCGGTGAACACTGAAGCTTTCTTT. Its translation is CASSRRGVSVNTEAFF.

This clone appeared a few times. V and J are TRBV10-2 and TRBJ1-4; maybe TRBD1 (5 bases). The CDR3 has 15 residues. Germline CDR1 and CDR2: WSHSY and SAAADI. The ends were cut back, 2 bases at V and 8 bases at J, with 15 bases in the middle. DNA of the CDR3: TGCGCCAGCAGTGAGCAAGGCAGGGCGGGCGAAAAACTGTTTTTT. Amino acid sequence: CASSEQGRAGEKLFF.

This clone came up a few times. The chain has TRBV5-1 and TRBJ2-2; possibly TRBD1 for D (6 bases). The CDR3 loop spans 13 amino acids. Germline CDR1 SGHRS, CDR2 YFSETQ. V gave up 5 bases and J gave up 5 bases, with 10 bases separating them. CDR3 sequence reads: CASRGQSTGELFF. CDR3 DNA: TGCGCCAGCAGAGGACAGTCGACCGGGGAGCTGTTTTTT.

This clone has only one observation. The chain links TRBV27 to TRBJ1-4; D might be TRBD1 (6 bases). CDR3 length equals 14 residues. Deletions cut 5 bases from V and 5 bases from J, with 12 bases between. CDR1 MNHEY and CDR2 SMNVEV come from the germline V gene (reference sequence). CDR3 loop: CASSPADRNEKLFF. In DNA form, the CDR3 reads TGTGCCAGCAGTCCGGCGGACAGAAATGAAAAACTGTTTTTT. Full variable domain (remainder filled in from reference TRBV27 and TRBJ1-4): EAQVTQNPRYLITVTGKKLTVTCSQNMNHEYMSWYRQDPGLGLRQIYYSMNVEVTDKGDVPEGYKVSRKEKRNFPLILESPSPNQTSLYFCASSPADRNEKLFFGSGTQLSVL.

This rearrangement joins TRBV5-6 to TRBJ1-6; TRBD1 matches at 10 bases. CDR3 length: 16 residues. The J segment lost 8 bases and the V segment lost 4 bases, leaving 9 bases of the junction unmatched. Germline values: CDR1 SGHDT, CDR2 YYEEEE. DNA of the CDR3: TGTGCCAGCAGCGCGGGGGACAGGGGTAGGGATTCACCCCTCCACTTT. Encoded protein: CASSAGDRGRDSPLHF.

The chain recombines TRBV4-3 with TRBJ1-6; 7 bases fit TRBD1. V dropped 4 bases and J dropped 7; count of bases not matched to a gene: 7. Germline values: CDR1 LGHNA, CDR2 YSLEER. The CDR3 contains 15 residues. In DNA, the CDR3 is TGCGCCAGCAGCCTCACCGGGACAGTAAATTCACCCCTCCACTTT. This encodes CASSLTGTVNSPLHF.

This clone was picked up a small number of times. The CDR3: CASSLEDWGRRSNTEAFF. The CDR3 coding sequence is TGTGCCAGCAGTTTAGAGGATTGGGGCCGGAGATCGAACACTGAAGCTTTCTTT. The chain has TRBV28 and TRBJ1-1; weak D call: TRBD1 (5 bases). Germline V gene lookup returns CDR1 MDHEN and CDR2 SYDVKM. This CDR3 spans 18 amino acids. The V gene lost 2 bases and the J gene lost 1 base, with 20 bases spanning the gap.

This chain connects TRBV19 to TRBJ1-1; TRBD1 might be the D (6 bases). Germline V CDR1 and CDR2: LNHDA, SQIVND (reference sequence). The CDR3 is made up of 13 amino acids. V gave up 7 bases and J gave up 6 bases, with 15 bases separating them. The CDR3 region has the DNA TGTGCCAGTACCGAAAGGGGGAGACCTGAAGCTTTCTTT. Translation: CASTERGRPEAFF.

This chain joins TRBV7-2 and TRBJ1-2; tentative D call: TRBD1 (5 bases). The CDR3 extends over 14 amino acids. Germline assignment: CDR1 SGHTA and CDR2 FQGNSA. With 5 bases removed from V and 4 bases from J, the gap between germline ends came to 14 bases. The CDR3 loop reads CASSAKGLAYGYTF. The CDR3 DNA is TGTGCCAGCAGCGCCAAGGGGTTGGCCTATGGCTACACCTTC.

The CDR3 DNA follows: TGTGCCAGCAGCCAAGCCAGGGGATACAATGAGCAGTTCTTC. Protein product: CASSQARGYNEQFF. The chain is built from TRBV14 and TRBJ2-1; perhaps TRBD1 as D (6 bases). V shed 1 base and J shed 4 bases, with 8 bases lying between them. Germline CDR1 is SGHDN and CDR2 is FVKESK. The CDR3 length is 14 residues. Filled out from reference TRBV14 and TRBJ2-1, the complete variable domain reads EAGVTQFPSHSVIEKGQTVTLRCDPISGHDNLYWYRRVMGKEIKFLLHFVKESKQDESGMPNNRFLAERTGGTYSTLKVQPAELEDSGVYFCASSQARGYNEQFFGPGTRLTVL.

The J gene is TRBJ1-5, the V gene TRBV7-8, with D possibly matching TRBD1 (5 bases). V lost 1 base to trimming and J lost 6 bases, with 13 bases between them. Looked up from germline, CDR1 is SGHVS and CDR2 is FQNEAQ. The CDR3 extends over 15 amino acids. The CDR3 DNA reads as TGTGCCAGCAGCTTAGTGGGCGGGGCAGGTCAGCCCCAGCATTTT. Translated: CASSLVGGAGQPQHF.

The chain couples TRBV19 to TRBJ1-5, with 7 bases fitting TRBD1. The germline CDR1 and CDR2 sequences are LNHDA and SQIVND (reference sequence). Trimming took 4 bases from V and 10 from J; bases not matched to a gene: 10. CDR3 length: 14 amino acids. Here the CDR3 reads CASSTQTRTGPQHF. DNA for the CDR3: TGTGCCAGTAGTACTCAAACCCGGACAGGCCCCCAGCATTTT.

This clone came up once. The rearrangement uses TRBV5-1 and TRBJ2-7; D remains unclear. CDR1 is SGHRS and CDR2 is YFSETQ in the germline V gene. V lost 0 bases and J lost 2, with 15 bases in between. This CDR3 has 16 residues. As DNA, the CDR3 is TGCGCCAGCAGCTTGGCCTTGGCAGGAGCAGCCTACGAGCAGTACTTC. The encoded protein is CASSLALAGAAYEQYF.

V gene TRBV7-9 combines with J gene TRBJ2-2; D is perhaps TRBD2 (5 bases). The CDR3 spans 16 residues. The ends were cut back, 1 base at V and 7 bases at J, with 16 bases in the middle. Germline CDR1 SEHNR, CDR2 FQNEAQ (reference sequence). The CDR3 nucleotides read TGTGCCAGCAGCTTAGAAAGAGCGGCCTGGGGCGGGGAGCTGTTTTTT. The encoded protein is CASSLERAAWGGELFF. The entire variable domain, with the rest obtained from reference TRBV7-9 and TRBJ2-2, is as follows: DTGVSQNPRHKITKRGQNVTFRCDPISEHNRLYWYRQTLGQGPEFLTYFQNEAQLEKSRLLSDRFSAERPKGSFSTLEIQRTEQGDSAMYLCASSLERAAWGGELFFGEGSRLTVL.

The chain recombines TRBV7-2 with TRBJ2-3; 7 bases are a match to TRBD1. Losses at the gene ends were 2 bases for V and 4 bases for J; bases not matched to a gene: 6. CDR3 size: 15 residues. CDR1 is SGHTA, CDR2 FQGNSA, per germline. This chain's CDR3 is CASSLRPGGADTQYF. CDR3 in DNA: TGTGCCAGCAGCTTACGGCCAGGGGGTGCAGATACGCAGTATTTT.

The V and J genes are TRBV10-3 and TRBJ1-1; D possibly corresponds to TRBD1 (6 bases). This CDR3 is 15 amino acids long. Trimming pared 0 bases from V and 4 bases from J, leaving 12 bases between. CDR1 ENHRY and CDR2 SYGVKD come from the germline V gene. The CDR3 nucleotides are TGTGCCATCAGTGAGTCGGGGGGCGGGATCACTGAAGCTTTCTTT. This sequence encodes CAISESGGGITEAFF.

The chain is built from TRBV18 and TRBJ1-1; a possible D gene is TRBD1 (6 bases). The CDR3 extends over 15 amino acids. Per the germline V gene, CDR1 is KGHSH and CDR2 is LQKENI. Trimming removed 2 bases from V and 5 bases from J, with 15 bases in between. CDR3 nucleotides: TGTGCCAGCTCACCAGATTGGGGGGCCGGAACTGAAGCTTTCTTT. Its protein is CASSPDWGAGTEAFF. Full variable domain (outside the CDR3, taken from reference TRBV18 and TRBJ1-1): NAGVMQNPRHLVRRRGQEARLRCSPMKGHSHVYWYRQLPEEGLKFMVYLQKENIIDESGMPKERFSAEFPKEGPSILRIQQVVRGDSAAYFCASSPDWGAGTEAFFGQGTRLTVV.